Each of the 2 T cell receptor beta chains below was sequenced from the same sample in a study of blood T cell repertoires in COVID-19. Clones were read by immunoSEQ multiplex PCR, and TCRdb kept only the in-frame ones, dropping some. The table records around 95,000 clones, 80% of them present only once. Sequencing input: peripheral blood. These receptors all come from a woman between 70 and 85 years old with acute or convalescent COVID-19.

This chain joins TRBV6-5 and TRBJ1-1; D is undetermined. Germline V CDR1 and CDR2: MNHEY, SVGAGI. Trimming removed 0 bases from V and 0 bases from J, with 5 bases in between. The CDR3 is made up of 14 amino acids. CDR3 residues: CASSYSGVNTEAFF. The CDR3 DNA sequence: TGTGCCAGCAGTTACTCCGGAGTGAACACTGAAGCTTTCTTT.

The CDR3 protein is CASSPGQRGLNQPQHF. In DNA form, the CDR3 reads TGTGCCAGCTCACCGGGACAGAGAGGCCTCAATCAGCCCCAGCATTTT. The chain joins TRBV18 to TRBJ1-5; 7 bases align to TRBD1. With 3 bases clipped from V and 3 bases from J, the junction kept 8 bases outside the gene matches. This CDR3 region has 16 residues. CDR1 is KGHSH, CDR2 LQKENI, per germline.